The clone carrying this TCR beta chain occurred once. The antigen is unknown. The germline V and J ends were trimmed by 7 bases and 0 bases, with 13 bases remaining between them. CDR3 size: 14 residues. The germline CDR1 and CDR2 sequences are SQVTM and ANQGSEA. The entry originates in a study of OX40 agonist ivuxolimab in advanced cancers. Assay used: immunoSEQ multiplex PCR; TCRdb lists only in-frame clones, some missing. There are approximately 99,000 clones in the sample; about 91% occur only once, and approximately 0.69% lies in the top ten. Study-wide points: The antigens recognized by the expanded peripheral T cells, that is their antigen specificity, were not determined.

Here the sequenced sample was CD4+ or CD8+ T cells sorted from blood, taken in a trial of the OX40 agonist ivuxolimab. This receptor was identified in an adult with an advanced solid tumor such as melanoma, head and neck, liver or kidney cancer. The chain combines TRBV29-1 with TRBJ1-3; D unresolved. CDR3 sequence: CSANGGNSGNTIYF. The DNA for the CDR3 is TGCAGCGCCAATGGAGGGAACTCTGGAAACACCATATATTTT.